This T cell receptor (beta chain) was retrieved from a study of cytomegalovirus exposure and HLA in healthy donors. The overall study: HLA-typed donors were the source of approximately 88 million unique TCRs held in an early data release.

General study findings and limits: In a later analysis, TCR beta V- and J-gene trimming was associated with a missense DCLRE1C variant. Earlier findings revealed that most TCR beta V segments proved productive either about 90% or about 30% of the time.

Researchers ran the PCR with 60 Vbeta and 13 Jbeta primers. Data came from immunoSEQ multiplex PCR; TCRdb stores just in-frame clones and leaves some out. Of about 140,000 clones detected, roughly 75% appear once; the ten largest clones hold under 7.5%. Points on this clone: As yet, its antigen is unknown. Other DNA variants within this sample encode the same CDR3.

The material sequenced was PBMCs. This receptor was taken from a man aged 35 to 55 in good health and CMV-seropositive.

Here the CDR3 reads CASSLYTGSSGNTIYF. CDR3 DNA sequence: TGTGCCAGCAGCTTATATACAGGATCCTCTGGAAACACCATATATTTT. The chain combines TRBV7-2 with TRBJ1-3; D is perhaps TRBD1 (5 bases). Deletions cut 2 bases from V and 0 bases from J, with 11 bases between. This CDR3 spans 16 amino acids. Germline V CDR1 and CDR2: SGHTA, FQGNSA.